This T cell receptor (beta chain) is drawn from a study of T cell changes during pregnancy in multiple sclerosis. The method was immunoSEQ multiplex PCR; TCRdb's version includes in-frame clones alone and lacks a portion of them. The sample includes 12,000 or so clones, about 80% seen only once; the top ten take around 10%. The germline CDR1 and CDR2 sequences are KGHSH and LQKENI. V shed 3 bases and J 4 bases; nucleotides not matched to a gene: 7. This CDR3 region has 17 residues. The clonotype was recovered from a female donor in good health, enrolled as a control in a pregnancy study. The chain combines TRBV18 with TRBJ2-6; 9 bases match TRBD1. Here the sequenced sample was CD8+ T cells from peripheral blood mononuclear cells, taken after pregnancy. The CDR3 region has the DNA TGTGCCAGCTCACCCGGGACAGGGTCTGCGGGGGCCAACGTCCTGACTTTC. The encoded protein is CASSPGTGSAGANVLTF.